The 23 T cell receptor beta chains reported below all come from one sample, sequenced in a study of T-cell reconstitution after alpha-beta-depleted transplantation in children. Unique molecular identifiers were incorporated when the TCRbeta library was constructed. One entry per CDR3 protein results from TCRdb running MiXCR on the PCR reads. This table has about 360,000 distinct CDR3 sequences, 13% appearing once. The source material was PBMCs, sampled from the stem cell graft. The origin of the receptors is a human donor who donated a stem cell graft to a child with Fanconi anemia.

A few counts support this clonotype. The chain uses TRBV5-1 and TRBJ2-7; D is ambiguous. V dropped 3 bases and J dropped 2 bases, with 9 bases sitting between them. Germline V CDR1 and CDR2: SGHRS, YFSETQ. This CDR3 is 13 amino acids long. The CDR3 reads CASSWNGAYEQYF. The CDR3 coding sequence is TGCGCCAGCAGCTGGAACGGAGCCTACGAGCAGTACTTC.

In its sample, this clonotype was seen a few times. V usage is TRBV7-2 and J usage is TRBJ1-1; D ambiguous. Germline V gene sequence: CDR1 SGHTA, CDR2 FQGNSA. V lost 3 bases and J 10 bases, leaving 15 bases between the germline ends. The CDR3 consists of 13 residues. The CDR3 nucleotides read TGTGCCAGCAGCTTTTCACAGCGCGTTGGAGCTTTCTTT. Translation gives CASSFSQRVGAFF.

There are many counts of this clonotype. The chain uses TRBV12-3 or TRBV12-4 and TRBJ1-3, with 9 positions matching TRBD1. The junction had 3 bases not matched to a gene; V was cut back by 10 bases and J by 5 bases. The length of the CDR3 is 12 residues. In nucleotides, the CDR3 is TGTGCCACCGGACAGGGGAGAAACACCATATATTTT. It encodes CATGQGRNTIYF.

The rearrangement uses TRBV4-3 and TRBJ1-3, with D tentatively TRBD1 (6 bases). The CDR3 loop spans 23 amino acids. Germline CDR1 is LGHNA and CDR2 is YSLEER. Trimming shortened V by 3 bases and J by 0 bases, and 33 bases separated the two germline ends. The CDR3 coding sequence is TGCGCCAGCAGCCAGGATCTTGGACAGTTATTAGGGCGCTTATCAGCCTCTGGAAACACCATATATTTT. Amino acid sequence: CASSQDLGQLLGRLSASGNTIYF.

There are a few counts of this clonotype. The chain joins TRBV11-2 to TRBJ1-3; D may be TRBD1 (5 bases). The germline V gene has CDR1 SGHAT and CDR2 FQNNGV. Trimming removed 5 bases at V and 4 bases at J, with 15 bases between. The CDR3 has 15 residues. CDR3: CASSLTPGRGNTIYF. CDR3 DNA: TGTGCCAGCAGCCTCACCCCAGGGAGGGGAAACACCATATATTTT.

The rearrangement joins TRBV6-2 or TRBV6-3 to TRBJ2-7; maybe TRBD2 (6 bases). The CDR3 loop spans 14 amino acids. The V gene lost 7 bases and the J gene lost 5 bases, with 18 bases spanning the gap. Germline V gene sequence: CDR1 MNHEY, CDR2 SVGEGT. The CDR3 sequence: CASTRRGMDHEQYF. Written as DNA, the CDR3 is TGTGCCAGCACCCGCCGGGGGATGGACCACGAGCAGTACTTC.

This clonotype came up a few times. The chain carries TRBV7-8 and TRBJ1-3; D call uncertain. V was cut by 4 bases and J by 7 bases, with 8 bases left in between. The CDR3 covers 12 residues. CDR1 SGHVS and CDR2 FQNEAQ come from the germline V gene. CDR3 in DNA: TGTGCCAGCAGCTCTGGAGCGAACACCATATATTTT. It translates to CASSSGANTIYF. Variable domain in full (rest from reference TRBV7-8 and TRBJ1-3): GAGVSQSPRYKVAKRGQDVALRCDPISGHVSLFWYQQALGQGPEFLTYFQNEAQLDKSGLPSDRFFAERPEGSVSTLKIQRTQQEDSAVYLCASSSGANTIYFGEGSWLTVV.

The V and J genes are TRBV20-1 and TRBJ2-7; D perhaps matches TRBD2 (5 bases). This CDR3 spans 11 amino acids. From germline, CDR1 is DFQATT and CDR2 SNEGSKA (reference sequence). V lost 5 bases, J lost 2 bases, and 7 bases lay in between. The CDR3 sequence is CSALAPYEQYF. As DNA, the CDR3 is TGCAGTGCTCTAGCCCCCTACGAGCAGTACTTC.

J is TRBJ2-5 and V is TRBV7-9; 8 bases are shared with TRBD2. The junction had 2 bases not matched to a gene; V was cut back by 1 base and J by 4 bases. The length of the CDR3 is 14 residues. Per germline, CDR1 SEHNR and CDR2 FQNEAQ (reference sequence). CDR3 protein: CASSLGGGRETQYF. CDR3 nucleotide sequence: TGTGCCAGCAGCTTAGGCGGGGGGCGAGAGACCCAGTACTTC.

DNA for the CDR3: TGTGCCAGCAGTTTAGGGACAGGGGGCATCGGGGACACTGAAGCTTTCTTT. Translation: CASSLGTGGIGDTEAFF. This chain connects TRBV12-3 or TRBV12-4 to TRBJ1-1; TRBD1 aligns across 11 bases. CDR3 length: 17 amino acids. Trimming at V came to 1 base and at J to 3 bases, leaving 7 bases not matched to a gene.

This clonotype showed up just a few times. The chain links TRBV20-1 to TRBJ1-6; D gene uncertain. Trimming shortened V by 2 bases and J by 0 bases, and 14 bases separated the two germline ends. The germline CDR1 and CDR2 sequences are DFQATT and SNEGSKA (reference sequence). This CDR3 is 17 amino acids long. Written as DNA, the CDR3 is TGCAGTGCTAGAACATCCGGCAGCAGCTCCTATAATTCACCCCTCCACTTT. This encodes CSARTSGSSSYNSPLHF.

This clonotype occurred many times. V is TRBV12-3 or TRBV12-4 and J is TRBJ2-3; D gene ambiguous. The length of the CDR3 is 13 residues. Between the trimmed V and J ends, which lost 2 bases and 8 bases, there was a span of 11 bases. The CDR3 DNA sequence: TGTGCCAGCAGTTTATCCCTCCATCCTACGCAGTATTTT. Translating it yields CASSLSLHPTQYF.

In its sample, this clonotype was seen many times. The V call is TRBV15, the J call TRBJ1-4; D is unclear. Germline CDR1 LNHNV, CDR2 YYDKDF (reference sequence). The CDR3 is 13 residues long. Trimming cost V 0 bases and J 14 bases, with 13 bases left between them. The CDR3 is CATSRDPAGELFF. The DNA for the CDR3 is TGTGCCACCAGCAGAGATCCCGCGGGTGAGCTGTTTTTT.

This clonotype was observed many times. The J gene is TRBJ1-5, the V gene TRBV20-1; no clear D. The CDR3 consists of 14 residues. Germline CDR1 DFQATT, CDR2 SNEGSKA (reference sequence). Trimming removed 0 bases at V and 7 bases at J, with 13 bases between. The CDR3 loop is CSARDPRAVQPQHF. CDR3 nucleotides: TGCAGTGCTAGAGACCCTAGGGCCGTCCAGCCCCAGCATTTT.

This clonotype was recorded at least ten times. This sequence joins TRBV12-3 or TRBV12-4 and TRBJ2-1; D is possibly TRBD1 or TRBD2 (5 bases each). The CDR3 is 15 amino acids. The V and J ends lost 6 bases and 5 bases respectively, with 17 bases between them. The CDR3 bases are TGTGCCAGCAGATACGGGGCTTTCTCACACAATGAGCAGTTCTTC. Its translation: CASRYGAFSHNEQFF.

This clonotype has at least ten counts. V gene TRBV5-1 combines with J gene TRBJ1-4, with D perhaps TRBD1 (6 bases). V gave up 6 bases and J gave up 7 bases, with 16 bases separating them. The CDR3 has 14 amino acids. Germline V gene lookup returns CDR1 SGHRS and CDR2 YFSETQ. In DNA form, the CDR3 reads TGCGCCAGCACCGCAGGGGTGGAAGGTGAAAAACTGTTTTTT. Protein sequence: CASTAGVEGEKLFF.

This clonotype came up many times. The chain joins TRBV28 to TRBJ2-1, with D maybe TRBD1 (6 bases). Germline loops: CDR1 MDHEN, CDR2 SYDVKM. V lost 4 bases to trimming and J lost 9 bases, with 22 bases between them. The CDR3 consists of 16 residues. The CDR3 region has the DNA TGTGCCAGCAGTTCGCCGACAGGAGGATGGATAGGTGAGCAGTTCTTC. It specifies CASSSPTGGWIGEQFF.

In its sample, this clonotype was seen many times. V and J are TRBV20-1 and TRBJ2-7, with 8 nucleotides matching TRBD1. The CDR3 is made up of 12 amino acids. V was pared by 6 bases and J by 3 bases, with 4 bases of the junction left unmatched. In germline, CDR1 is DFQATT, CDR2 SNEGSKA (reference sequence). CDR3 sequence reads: CSATQGDYEQYV. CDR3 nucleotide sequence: TGCAGTGCAACACAGGGGGACTACGAGCAGTACGTC.

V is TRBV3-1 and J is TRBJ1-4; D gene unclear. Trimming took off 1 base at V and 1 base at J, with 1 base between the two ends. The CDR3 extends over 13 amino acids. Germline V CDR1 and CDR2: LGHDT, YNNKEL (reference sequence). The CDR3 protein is CASSQGTNEKLFF. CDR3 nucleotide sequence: TGTGCCAGCAGCCAAGGAACTAATGAAAAACTGTTTTTT.

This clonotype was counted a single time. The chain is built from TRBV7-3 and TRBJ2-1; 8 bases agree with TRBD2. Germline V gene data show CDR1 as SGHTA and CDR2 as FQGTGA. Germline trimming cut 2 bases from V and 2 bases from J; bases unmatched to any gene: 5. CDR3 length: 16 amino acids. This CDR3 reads CASSLASGGPYNEQFF. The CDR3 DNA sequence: TGTGCCAGCAGCTTAGCCAGCGGGGGCCCCTACAATGAGCAGTTCTTC.

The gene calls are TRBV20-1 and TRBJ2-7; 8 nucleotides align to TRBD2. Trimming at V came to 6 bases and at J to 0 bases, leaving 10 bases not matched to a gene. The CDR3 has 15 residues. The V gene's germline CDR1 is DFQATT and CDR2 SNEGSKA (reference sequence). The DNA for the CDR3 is TGCAGTGCCCGACCCTTTAGCGGGAACTCCTACGAGCAGTACTTC. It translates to CSARPFSGNSYEQYF.

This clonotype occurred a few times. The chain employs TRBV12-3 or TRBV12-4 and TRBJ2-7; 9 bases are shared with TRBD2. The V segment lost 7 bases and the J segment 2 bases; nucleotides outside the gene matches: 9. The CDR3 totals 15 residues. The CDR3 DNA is TGTGCCAGCACCCTGGGTAGCGGGGGCACCTACGAGCAGTACTTC. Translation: CASTLGSGGTYEQYF.

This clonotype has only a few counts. Here the CDR3 reads CASSPPGQGDYGYTF. The CDR3 nucleotides read TGTGCCAGCAGCCCTCCGGGACAGGGGGACTATGGCTACACCTTC. This chain uses TRBV7-9 with TRBJ1-2, with 11 bases fitting TRBD1. From germline, CDR1 is SEHNR and CDR2 FQNEAQ (reference sequence). The CDR3 has 15 residues. Trimming at V came to 5 bases and at J to 3 bases, leaving 5 bases not matched to a gene.